The T cell receptor (beta chain) described here comes from a study of blood T cell repertoires in COVID-19. Authors' processing steps: Counts of nucleated cells, estimated from reference gene primer amplification, were obtained. Libraries were prepared by immunoSEQ multiplex PCR; TCRdb keeps only in-frame clonotypes and omits some of them. D and trimming come from the DNA, and the V and J calls and clone size come from that table. The profile covers some 270,000 clones, with approximately 83% appearing a single time and 3.5% to 4.5% taken by the ten largest. The ends were cut back, 5 bases at V and 2 bases at J, with 10 bases in the middle. The length of the CDR3 is 14 residues. Germline values: CDR1 KGHSH, CDR2 LQKENI.

The clonotype originates from a woman aged 30 to 39 who had recovered from COVID-19. The sequenced sample was PBMCs or T cells enriched from blood (not recorded which). J is TRBJ1-5 and V is TRBV18; maybe TRBD1 (5 bases). CDR3: CASSKVGGNQPQHF. CDR3 DNA sequence: TGTGCCAGCTCAAAGGTAGGGGGCAATCAGCCCCAGCATTTT.